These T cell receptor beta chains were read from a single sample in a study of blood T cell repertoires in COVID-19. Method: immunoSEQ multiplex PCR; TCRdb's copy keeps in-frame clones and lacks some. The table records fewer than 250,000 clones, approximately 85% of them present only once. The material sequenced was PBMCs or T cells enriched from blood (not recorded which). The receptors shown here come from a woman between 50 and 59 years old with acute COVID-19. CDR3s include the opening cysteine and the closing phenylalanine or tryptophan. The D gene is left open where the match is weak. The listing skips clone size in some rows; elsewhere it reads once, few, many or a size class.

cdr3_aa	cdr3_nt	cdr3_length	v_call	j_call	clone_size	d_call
CASSLLLSELNTGELFF	TGTGCCAGCAGCTTGTTGTTGAGCGAGCTGAACACCGGGGAGCTGTTTTTT	17	TRBV5-4	TRBJ2-2	NA	NA
CASSSGTAMNTEAFF	TGTGCCAGCAGCTCAGGGACAGCCATGAACACTGAAGCTTTCTTT	15	TRBV7-9	TRBJ1-1	NA	TRBD1
CASKGTGSYNEQFF	TGTGCCAGCAAGGGGACAGGGTCCTACAATGAGCAGTTCTTC	14	TRBV2	TRBJ2-1	NA	TRBD1
CASTETGFNQPQHF	TGTGCCAGTACCGAAACAGGATTCAATCAGCCCCAGCATTTT	14	TRBV19	TRBJ1-5	NA	NA
CASSVATRDRNTGELFF	TGTGCCAGCAGCGTAGCTACTAGGGACAGGAACACCGGGGAGCTGTTTTTT	17	TRBV9	TRBJ2-2	NA	TRBD1
CASSLRGTGVNEQFF	TGCGCCAGCAGCTTGAGAGGGACAGGGGTCAATGAGCAGTTCTTC	15	TRBV5-1	TRBJ2-1	NA	TRBD1
CASSLRGSLKTDTQYF	TGTGCCAGCAGTCTCAGGGGGTCCCTTAAGACAGATACGCAGTATTTT	16	TRBV27	TRBJ2-3	NA	TRBD1
CASSLGTERGEKLFF	TGTGCCAGCAGCTTGGGTACAGAAAGAGGGGAAAAACTGTTTTTT	15	TRBV7-9	TRBJ1-4	NA	NA
CASSWGQGANQPQHF	TGTGCCAGCAGCTGGGGACAGGGGGCAAATCAGCCCCAGCATTTT	15	TRBV6-5	TRBJ1-5	few	TRBD1
CASRRQNSPLHF	TGTGCCAGCAGGAGGCAGAATTCACCCCTCCACTTT	12	TRBV3-1/TRBV3-2	TRBJ1-6	once	NA
CASSLGQGAEKLFF	TGCGCCAGCAGCTTGGGACAGGGGGCTGAAAAACTGTTTTTT	14	TRBV5-1	TRBJ1-4	few	TRBD1
CASSQDFDREAFF	TGCGCCAGCAGCCAAGATTTCGACAGAGAAGCTTTCTTT	13	TRBV4-3	TRBJ1-1	once	NA
CASRENVGGGYTF	TGTGCCAGCAGAGAGAACGTCGGGGGTGGCTACACCTTC	13	TRBV2	TRBJ1-2	NA	NA
CASSQERAGGPHEQFF	TGCGCCAGCAGCCAAGAAAGAGCGGGGGGGCCTCATGAGCAGTTCTTC	16	TRBV4-3	TRBJ2-1	NA	TRBD2
CAWSAPRVEAFF	TGTGCCTGGAGTGCCCCTCGAGTTGAAGCTTTCTTT	12	TRBV30	TRBJ1-1	once	NA
CASSLDGKNTEAFF	TGTGCCAGTAGTTTGGACGGGAAGAACACTGAAGCTTTCTTT	14	TRBV19	TRBJ1-1	NA	NA
CAQKRENTEAFF	TGTGCCCAAAAGAGGGAGAACACTGAAGCTTTCTTT	12	TRBV30	TRBJ1-1	once	NA
CASSLSSPTTGFSFNQPQHF	TGTGCCAGCAGTTTATCATCTCCCACGACAGGGTTTTCCTTCAATCAGCCCCAGCATTTT	20	TRBV27	TRBJ1-5	NA	TRBD1
CASSRSRGRGTDTQYF	TGTGCCAGCAGCCGATCGAGGGGGCGCGGCACAGATACGCAGTATTTT	16	TRBV11-1	TRBJ2-3	NA	TRBD1
CASSQALVGGGSTDTQYF	TGCGCCAGCAGCCAGGCCCTGGTGGGCGGGGGGTCTACAGATACGCAGTATTTT	18	TRBV4-3	TRBJ2-3	NA	TRBD2
CASKGQGAQETQYF	TGTGCCAGCAAGGGACAGGGGGCACAAGAGACCCAGTACTTC	14	TRBV2	TRBJ2-5	NA	TRBD1
CASSLASGGTKEQFF	TGTGCCAGCAGCTTAGCTAGCGGGGGGACCAAGGAGCAGTTCTTC	15	TRBV7-9	TRBJ2-1	NA	TRBD2
CASSLANYDRVYGYTF	TGTGCCAGCAGCTTAGCGAATTATGACAGGGTCTATGGCTACACCTTC	16	TRBV7-2	TRBJ1-2	NA	TRBD1
CASSFSKVMGGEQFF	TGTGCCAGCAGCTTCTCGAAGGTTATGGGGGGTGAGCAGTTCTTC	15	TRBV11-2	TRBJ2-1	NA	NA
CASRGTGESYGYTF	TGCGCCAGCAGGGGGACAGGGGAGTCCTATGGCTACACCTTC	14	TRBV5-1	TRBJ1-2	NA	TRBD1
CASSETGQRDYEQYF	TGTGCCAGCAGTGAAACGGGACAGAGAGACTACGAGCAGTACTTC	15	TRBV27	TRBJ2-7	NA	TRBD1
CASSRDHGTGENEQYF	TGTGCCAGCAGCCGGGACCATGGGACAGGGGAGAACGAGCAGTACTTC	16	TRBV4-2	TRBJ2-7	NA	TRBD1
CASSLEGGWYF	TGTGCCAGCAGCTTAGAGGGGGGATGGTATTTT	11	TRBV11-2	TRBJ2-3	once	NA
CASSFPMGGGLGYTF	TGTGCCAGCAGCTTCCCCATGGGAGGTGGTTTAGGCTACACCTTC	15	TRBV7-9	TRBJ1-2	NA	NA